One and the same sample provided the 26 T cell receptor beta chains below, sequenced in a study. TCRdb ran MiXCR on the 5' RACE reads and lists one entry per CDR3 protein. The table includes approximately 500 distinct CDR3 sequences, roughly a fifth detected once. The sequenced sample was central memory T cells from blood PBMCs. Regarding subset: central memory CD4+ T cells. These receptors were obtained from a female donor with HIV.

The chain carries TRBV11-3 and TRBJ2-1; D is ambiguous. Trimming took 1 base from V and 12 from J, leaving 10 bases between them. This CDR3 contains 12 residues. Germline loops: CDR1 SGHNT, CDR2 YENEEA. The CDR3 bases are TGTGCCAGCAGCTTAGCCAGAGATGGGCAGTTCTTC. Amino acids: CASSLARDGQFF. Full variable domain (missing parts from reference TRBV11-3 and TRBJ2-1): EAGVVQSPRYKIIEKKQPVAFWCNPISGHNTLYWYLQNLGQGPELLIRYENEEAVDDSQLPKDRFSAERLKGVDSTLKIQPAELGDSAVYLCASSLARDGQFFGPGTRLTVL.

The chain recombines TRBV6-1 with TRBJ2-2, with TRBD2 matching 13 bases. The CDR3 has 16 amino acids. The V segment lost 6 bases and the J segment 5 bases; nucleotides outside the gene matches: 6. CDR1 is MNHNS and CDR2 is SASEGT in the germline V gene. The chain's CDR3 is CASRLAGGLGTGELFF. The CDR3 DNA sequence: TGTGCCAGCAGACTAGCGGGGGGGCTAGGAACCGGGGAGCTGTTTTTT.

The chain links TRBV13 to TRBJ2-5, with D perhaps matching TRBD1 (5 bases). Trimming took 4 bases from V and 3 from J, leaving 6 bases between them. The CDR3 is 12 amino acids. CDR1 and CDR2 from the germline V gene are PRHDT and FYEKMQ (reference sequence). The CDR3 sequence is CASSSREETQYF. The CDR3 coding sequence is TGTGCCAGCAGCTCCAGGGAAGAGACCCAGTACTTC.

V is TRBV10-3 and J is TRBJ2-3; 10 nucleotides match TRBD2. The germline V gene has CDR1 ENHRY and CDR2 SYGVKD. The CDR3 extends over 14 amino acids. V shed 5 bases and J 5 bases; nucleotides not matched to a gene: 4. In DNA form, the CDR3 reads TGTGCCATCAGTAGCGGGGGGGCGGTAGATACGCAGTATTTT. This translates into CAISSGGAVDTQYF.

The CDR3 nucleotides read TGTGCCAGCAGCTTAGCCGGAGCGGGGAAGGAGACCCAGTACTTC. This sequence encodes CASSLAGAGKETQYF. This chain joins TRBV7-7 and TRBJ2-5; 7 bases match TRBD2. The germline gives CDR1 SSHAT, CDR2 FNYEAQ (reference sequence). Trimming took 0 bases from V and 5 from J; bases not matched to a gene: 6. The CDR3 runs to 15 residues.

The CDR3 here is CAISEGGAKSYNEQFF. CDR3 sequence (DNA): TGTGCCATCAGTGAGGGAGGGGCTAAATCCTACAATGAGCAGTTCTTC. The rearrangement uses TRBV10-3 and TRBJ2-1; D may be TRBD2 (6 bases). From germline, CDR1 is ENHRY and CDR2 SYGVKD. The CDR3 runs to 16 residues. The V end was cut by 2 bases, the J end by 1 base, with 12 bases between.

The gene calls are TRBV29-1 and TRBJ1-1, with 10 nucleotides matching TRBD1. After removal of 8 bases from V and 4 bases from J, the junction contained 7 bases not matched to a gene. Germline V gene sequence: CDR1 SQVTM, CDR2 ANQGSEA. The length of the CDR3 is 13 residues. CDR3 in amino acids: CSFRTGGGTEAFF. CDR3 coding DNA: TGCAGCTTTCGGACAGGGGGAGGCACTGAAGCTTTCTTT.

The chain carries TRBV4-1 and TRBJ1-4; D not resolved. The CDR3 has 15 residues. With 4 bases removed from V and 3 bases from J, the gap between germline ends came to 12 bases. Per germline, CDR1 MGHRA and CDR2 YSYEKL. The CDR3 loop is CASSLTFGANEKLFF. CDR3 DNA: TGCGCCAGCAGCCTAACGTTCGGAGCTAATGAAAAACTGTTTTTT.

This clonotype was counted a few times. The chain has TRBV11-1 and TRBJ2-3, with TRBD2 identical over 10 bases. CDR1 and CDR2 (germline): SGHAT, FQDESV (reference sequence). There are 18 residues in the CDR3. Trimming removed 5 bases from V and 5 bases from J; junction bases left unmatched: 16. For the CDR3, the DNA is TGTGCCAGCAGCGGGCCCCCCGGGACTAGCGTTGGGAAAGATACGCAGTATTTT. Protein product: CASSGPPGTSVGKDTQYF.

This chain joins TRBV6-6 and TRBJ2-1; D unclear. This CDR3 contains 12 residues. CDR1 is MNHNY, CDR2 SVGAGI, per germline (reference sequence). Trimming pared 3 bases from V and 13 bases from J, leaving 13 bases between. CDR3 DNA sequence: TGTGCCAGCAGTTATTATAGGTCAGAACAGTTCTTC. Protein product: CASSYYRSEQFF.

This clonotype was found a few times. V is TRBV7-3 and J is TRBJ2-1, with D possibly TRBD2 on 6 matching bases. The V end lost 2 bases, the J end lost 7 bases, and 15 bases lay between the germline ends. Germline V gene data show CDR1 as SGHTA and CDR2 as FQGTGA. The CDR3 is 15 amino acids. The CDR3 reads CASSLGTNAGNEQFF. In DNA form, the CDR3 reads TGTGCCAGCAGCTTAGGGACGAACGCGGGGAATGAGCAGTTCTTC. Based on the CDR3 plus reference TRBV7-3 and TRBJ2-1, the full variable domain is GAGVSQTPSNKVTEKGKYVELRCDPISGHTALYWYRQSLGQGPEFLIYFQGTGAADDSGLPNDRFFAVRPEGSVSTLKIQRTERGDSAVYLCASSLGTNAGNEQFFGPGTRLTVL.

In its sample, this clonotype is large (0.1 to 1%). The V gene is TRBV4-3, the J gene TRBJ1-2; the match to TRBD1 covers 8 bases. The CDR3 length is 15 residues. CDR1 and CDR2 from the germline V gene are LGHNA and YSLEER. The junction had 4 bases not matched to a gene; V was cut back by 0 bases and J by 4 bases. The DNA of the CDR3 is TGCGCCAGCAGCCAAGAAGTCACAGGGGGCTATGGCTACACCTTC. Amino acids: CASSQEVTGGYGYTF.

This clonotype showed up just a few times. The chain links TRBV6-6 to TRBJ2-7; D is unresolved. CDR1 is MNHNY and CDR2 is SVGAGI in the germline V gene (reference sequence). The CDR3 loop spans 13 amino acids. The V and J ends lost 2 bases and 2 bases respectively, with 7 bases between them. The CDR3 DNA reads TGTGCCAGCAGTTACGGTGTGGCCTACGAGCAGTACTTC. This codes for CASSYGVAYEQYF.

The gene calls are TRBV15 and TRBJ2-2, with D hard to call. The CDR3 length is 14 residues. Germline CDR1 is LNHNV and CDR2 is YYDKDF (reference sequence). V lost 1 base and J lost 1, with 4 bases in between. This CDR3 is CATSRVENTGELFF. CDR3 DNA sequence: TGTGCCACCAGCAGAGTTGAGAACACCGGGGAGCTGTTTTTT.

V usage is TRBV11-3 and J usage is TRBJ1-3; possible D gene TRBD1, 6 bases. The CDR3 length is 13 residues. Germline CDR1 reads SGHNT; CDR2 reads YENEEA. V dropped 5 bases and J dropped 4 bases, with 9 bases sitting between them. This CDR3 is CASSHGTGNTIYF. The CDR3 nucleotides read TGTGCCAGCAGCCACGGGACAGGAAACACCATATATTTT.

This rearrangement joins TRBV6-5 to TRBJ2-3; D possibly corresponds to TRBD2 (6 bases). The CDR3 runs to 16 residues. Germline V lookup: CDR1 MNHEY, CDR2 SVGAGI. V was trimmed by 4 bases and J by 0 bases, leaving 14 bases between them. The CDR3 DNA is TGTGCCAGCAGTTTGGCGGGACCCTCTAGCACAGATACGCAGTATTTT. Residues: CASSLAGPSSTDTQYF.

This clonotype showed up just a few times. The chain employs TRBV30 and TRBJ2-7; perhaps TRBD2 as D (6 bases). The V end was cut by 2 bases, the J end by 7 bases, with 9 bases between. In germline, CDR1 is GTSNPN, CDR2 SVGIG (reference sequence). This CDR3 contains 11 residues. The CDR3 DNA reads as TGTGCCTGGAGTAGAGGAGGGGAGCAGTACGTC. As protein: CAWSRGGEQYV.

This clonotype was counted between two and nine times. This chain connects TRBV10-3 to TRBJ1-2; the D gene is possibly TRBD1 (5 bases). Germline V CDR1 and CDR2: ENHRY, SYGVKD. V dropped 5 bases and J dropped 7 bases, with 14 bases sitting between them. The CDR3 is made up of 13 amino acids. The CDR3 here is CAISNVRESGYTF. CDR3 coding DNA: TGTGCCATCAGTAACGTCAGGGAGAGTGGCTACACCTTC.

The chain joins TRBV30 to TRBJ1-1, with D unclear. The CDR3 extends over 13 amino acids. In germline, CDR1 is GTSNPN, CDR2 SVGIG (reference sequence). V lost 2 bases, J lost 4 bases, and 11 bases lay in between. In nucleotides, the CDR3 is TGTGCCTGGAGTCAAAAAGCGGGCACTGAAGCTTTCTTT. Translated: CAWSQKAGTEAFF. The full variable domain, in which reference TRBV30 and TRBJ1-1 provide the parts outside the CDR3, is SQTIHQWPATLVQPVGSPLSLECTVEGTSNPNLYWYRQAAGRGLQLLFYSVGIGQISSEVPQNLSASRPQDRQFILSSKKLLLSDSGFYLCAWSQKAGTEAFFGQGTRLTVV.

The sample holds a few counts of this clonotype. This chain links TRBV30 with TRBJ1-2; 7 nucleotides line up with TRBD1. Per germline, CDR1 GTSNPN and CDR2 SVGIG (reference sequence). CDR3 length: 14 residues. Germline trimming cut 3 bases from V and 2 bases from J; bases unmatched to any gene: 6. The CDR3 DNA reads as TGTGCCTGGAGGCCCCCGGACAGGAACTATGGCTACACCTTC. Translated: CAWRPPDRNYGYTF. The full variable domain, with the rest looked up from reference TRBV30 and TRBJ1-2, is SQTIHQWPATLVQPVGSPLSLECTVEGTSNPNLYWYRQAAGRGLQLLFYSVGIGQISSEVPQNLSASRPQDRQFILSSKKLLLSDSGFYLCAWRPPDRNYGYTFGSGTRLTVV.

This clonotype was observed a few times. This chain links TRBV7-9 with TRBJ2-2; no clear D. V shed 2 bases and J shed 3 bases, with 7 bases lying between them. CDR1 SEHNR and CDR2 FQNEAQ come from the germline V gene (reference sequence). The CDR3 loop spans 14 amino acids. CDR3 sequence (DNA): TGTGCCAGCAGCTTATCAGTGCACACCGGGGAGCTGTTTTTT. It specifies CASSLSVHTGELFF.

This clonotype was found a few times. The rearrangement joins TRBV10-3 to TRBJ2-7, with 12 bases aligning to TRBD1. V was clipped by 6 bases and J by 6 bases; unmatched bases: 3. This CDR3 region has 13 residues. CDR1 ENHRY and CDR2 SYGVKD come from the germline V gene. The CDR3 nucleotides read TGTGCCATCAGGGGACAGGGGGCGTCCGAGCAGTACGTC. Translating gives CAIRGQGASEQYV.

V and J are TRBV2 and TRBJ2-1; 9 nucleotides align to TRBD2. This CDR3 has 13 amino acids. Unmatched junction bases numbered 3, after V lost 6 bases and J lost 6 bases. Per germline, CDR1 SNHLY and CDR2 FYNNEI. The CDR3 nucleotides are TGTGCCAGCAGCTTGACTAGCGGCAATGAGCAGTTCTTC. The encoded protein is CASSLTSGNEQFF.

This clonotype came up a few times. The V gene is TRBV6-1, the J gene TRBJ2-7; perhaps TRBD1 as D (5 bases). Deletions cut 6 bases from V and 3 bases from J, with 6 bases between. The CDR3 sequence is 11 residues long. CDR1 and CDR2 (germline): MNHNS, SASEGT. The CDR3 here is CASRQGYEQYV. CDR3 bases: TGTGCCAGCAGGCAGGGCTACGAGCAGTACGTC.

The CDR3 DNA reads as TGCGCCAGCAGCTTGTCTCCGACTAGCGGGGGCCAAGAGACCCAGTACTTC. It is translated as CASSLSPTSGGQETQYF. The gene calls are TRBV5-1 and TRBJ2-5; TRBD2 aligns across 12 bases. Germline CDR1 and CDR2: SGHRS and YFSETQ. The CDR3 covers 17 residues. With 1 base clipped from V and 1 base from J, the junction kept 5 bases outside the gene matches.

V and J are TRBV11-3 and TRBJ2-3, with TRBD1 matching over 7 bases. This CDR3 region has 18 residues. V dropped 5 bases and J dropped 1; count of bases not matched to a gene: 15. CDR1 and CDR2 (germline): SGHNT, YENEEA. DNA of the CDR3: TGTGCCAGCAGCCCGAGGGGGCGCGTCGGCACACGCACAGATACGCAGTATTTT. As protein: CASSPRGRVGTRTDTQYF.